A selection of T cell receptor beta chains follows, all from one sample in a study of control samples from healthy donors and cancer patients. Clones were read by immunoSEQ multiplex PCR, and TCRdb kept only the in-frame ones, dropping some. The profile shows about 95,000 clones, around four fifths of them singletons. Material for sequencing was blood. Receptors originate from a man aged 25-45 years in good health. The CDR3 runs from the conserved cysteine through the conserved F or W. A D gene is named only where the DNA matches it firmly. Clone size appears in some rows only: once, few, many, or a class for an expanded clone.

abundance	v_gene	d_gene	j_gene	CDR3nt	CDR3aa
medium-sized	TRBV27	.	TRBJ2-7	TGTGGGAGGGCCCTGAGCTCCTACGAGCAGTACTTC	CGRALSSYEQYF
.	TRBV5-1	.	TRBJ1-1	TGCGCCAGCAGCGCCAAGAACACTGAAGCTTTCTTT	CASSAKNTEAFF
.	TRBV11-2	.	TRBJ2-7	TGTGCCAGCAGCATAAGGAGCTACGAGCAGTACTTC	CASSIRSYEQYF
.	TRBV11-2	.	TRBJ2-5	TGTGCCAGCAGCTTGGACGTGCAGACCCAGTACTTC	CASSLDVQTQYF
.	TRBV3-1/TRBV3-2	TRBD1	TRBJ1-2	TGTGCCAGCAGCCGTCCCGGACAGGCCTATGGCTACACCTTC	CASSRPGQAYGYTF
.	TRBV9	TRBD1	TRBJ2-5	TGTGCCAGCAGCGTAGATTTCGGACAGGGACAAGAGACCCAGTACTTC	CASSVDFGQGQETQYF
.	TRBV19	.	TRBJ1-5	TGTGCCAGTAGTAACGGGCGACAGCCCCAGCATTTT	CASSNGRQPQHF
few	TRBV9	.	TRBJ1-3	TGTGCCAGCAGCGTAGGCAAGGGGAGAGGAAACACCATATATTTT	CASSVGKGRGNTIYF
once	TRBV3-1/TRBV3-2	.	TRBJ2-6	TGTGCCAGCAGCCAACGTGGGTCCGGGGCCAACGTCCTGACTTTC	CASSQRGSGANVLTF
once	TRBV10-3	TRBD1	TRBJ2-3	TGTGCCACCTCCCGGGACAGGGGCACAGATACGCAGTATTTT	CATSRDRGTDTQYF
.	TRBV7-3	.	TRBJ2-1	TGTGCCAGCAGCTTAGGGAGTGAGCAGTTCTTC	CASSLGSEQFF
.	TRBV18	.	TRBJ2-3	TGTGCCAGCTCAAGGGACCGCACAGATACGCAGTATTTT	CASSRDRTDTQYF
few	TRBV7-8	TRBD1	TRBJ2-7	TGTGCCAGCAGCTTCCTGGGACAGGGCTACGAGCAGTACTTC	CASSFLGQGYEQYF
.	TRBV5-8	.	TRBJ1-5	TGTGCCAGCAGCGACTATAGCAATCAGCCCCAGCATTTT	CASSDYSNQPQHF
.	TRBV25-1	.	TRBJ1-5	TGTGCCAGCAGTGAGGCAGGTTATAGCAATCAGCCCCAGCATTTT	CASSEAGYSNQPQHF
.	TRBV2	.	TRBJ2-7	TGTGCCAGCAGTGAAGACAGAGGAATTTGGGAGCAGTACTTC	CASSEDRGIWEQYF
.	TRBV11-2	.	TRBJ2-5	TGTGCCAGCAGCTTGGGGTTGGGAGAGACCCAGTACTTC	CASSLGLGETQYF
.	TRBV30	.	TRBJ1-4	TGTGCCTGGAGTGCAACCGGGCCCAACACGGGGGAAAAACTGTTTTTT	CAWSATGPNTGEKLFF
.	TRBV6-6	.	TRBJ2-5	TGTGCCAGCAGTTACACCACTAGGGTGGAGACCCAGTACTTC	CASSYTTRVETQYF
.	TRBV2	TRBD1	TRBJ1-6	TGTGCCAGCAGCCGATGGAGGGCGACAGGGGAGTTGGTATGGAATTCACCCCTCCACTTT	CASSRWRATGELVWNSPLHF
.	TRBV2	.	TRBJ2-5	TGTGCCAGCAGTGATCGGGGGATCGAGACCCAGTACTTC	CASSDRGIETQYF
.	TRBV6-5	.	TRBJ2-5	TGTGCCAGCAGTTACTCAGGGCAAGAGACCCAGTACTTC	CASSYSGQETQYF
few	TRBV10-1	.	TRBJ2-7	TGCGCCGGACTCCTTCCCTACGAGCAGTACTTC	CAGLLPYEQYF
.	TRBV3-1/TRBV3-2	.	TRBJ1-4	TGTGCCAGCAGCCATCAGGGGGAAAAACTGTTTTTT	CASSHQGEKLFF
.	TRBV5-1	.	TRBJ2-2	TGCGCCAGCAGCTCACTGGTGATCGGGGAGCTGTTTTTT	CASSSLVIGELFF
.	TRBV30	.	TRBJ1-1	TGTGCCTGGAACGAACGCCGGGGGGTAGCTTTCTTT	CAWNERRGVAFF
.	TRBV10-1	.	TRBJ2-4	TGCGCCAGCAGTGCCTCCAACACGGGAAACATTCAGTACTTC	CASSASNTGNIQYF
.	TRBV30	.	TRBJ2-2	TGTGCCTGGAGTGTAGCGGCCGGTACCGGGGAGCTGTTTTTT	CAWSVAAGTGELFF
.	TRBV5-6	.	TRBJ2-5	TGTGCCAGCAGCTTGAGGACAGTGGTGACCCAGTACTTC	CASSLRTVVTQYF
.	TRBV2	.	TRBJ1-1	TGTGCCAGCAGTGAGAGCGGAGGCACTGAAGCTTTCTTT	CASSESGGTEAFF
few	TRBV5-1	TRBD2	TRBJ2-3	TGCGCCAGCAGCCCCGCCCCTAGCGGTAGCACAGATACGCAGTATTTT	CASSPAPSGSTDTQYF